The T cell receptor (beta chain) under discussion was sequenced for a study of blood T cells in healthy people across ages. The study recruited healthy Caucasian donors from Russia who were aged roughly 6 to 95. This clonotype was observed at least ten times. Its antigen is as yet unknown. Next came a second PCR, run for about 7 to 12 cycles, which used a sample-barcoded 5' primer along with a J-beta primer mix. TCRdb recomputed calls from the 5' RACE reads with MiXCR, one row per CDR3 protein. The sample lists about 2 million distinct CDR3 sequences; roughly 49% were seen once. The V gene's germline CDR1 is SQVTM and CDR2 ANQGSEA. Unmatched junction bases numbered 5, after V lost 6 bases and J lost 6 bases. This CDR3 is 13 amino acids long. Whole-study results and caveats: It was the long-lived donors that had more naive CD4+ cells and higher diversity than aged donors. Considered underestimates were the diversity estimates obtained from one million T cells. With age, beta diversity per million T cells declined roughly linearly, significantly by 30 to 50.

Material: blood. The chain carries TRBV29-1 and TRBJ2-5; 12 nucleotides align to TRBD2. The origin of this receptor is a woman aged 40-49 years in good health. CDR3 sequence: CSVLAGGPKTQYF. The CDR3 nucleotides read TGCAGCGTGCTAGCGGGGGGGCCAAAGACCCAGTACTTC.